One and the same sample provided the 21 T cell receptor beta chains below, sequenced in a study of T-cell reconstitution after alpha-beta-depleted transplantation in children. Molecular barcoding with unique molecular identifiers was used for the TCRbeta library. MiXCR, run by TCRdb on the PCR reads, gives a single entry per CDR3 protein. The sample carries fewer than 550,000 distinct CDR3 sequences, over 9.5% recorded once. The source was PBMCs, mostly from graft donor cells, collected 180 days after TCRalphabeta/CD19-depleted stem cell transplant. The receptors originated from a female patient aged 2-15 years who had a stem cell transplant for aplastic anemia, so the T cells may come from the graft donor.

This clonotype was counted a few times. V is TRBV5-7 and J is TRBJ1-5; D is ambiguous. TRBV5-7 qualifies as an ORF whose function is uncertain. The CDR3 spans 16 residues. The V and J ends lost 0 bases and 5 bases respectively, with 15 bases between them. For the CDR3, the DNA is TGTGCCAGCAGCTTGGAGACCACAGTAGAAGATCAGCCCCAGCATTTT. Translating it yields CASSLETTVEDQPQHF.

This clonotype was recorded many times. CDR3 loop: CASSWGDSPGNTIYF. CDR3 sequence (DNA): TGTGCCAGCAGTTGGGGGGACTCCCCCGGAAACACCATATATTTT. The chain is built from TRBV6-5 and TRBJ1-3, with D perhaps TRBD1 (5 bases). Per germline, CDR1 MNHEY and CDR2 SVGAGI. The CDR3 spans 15 residues. V was trimmed by 4 bases and J by 4 bases, leaving 14 bases between them.

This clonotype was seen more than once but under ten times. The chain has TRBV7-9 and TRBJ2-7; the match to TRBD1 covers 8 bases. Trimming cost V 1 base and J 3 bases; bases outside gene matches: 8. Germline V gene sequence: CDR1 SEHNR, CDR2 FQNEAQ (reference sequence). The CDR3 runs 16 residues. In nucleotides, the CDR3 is TGTGCCAGCAGCTTAGTGGGAGGCAGGGGGCTCTACGAGCAGTACTTC. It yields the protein CASSLVGGRGLYEQYF.

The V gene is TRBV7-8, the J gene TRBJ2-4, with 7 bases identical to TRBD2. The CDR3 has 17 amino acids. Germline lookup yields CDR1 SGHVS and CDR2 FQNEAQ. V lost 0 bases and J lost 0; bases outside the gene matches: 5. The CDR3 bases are TGTGCCAGCAGCTTAGCTATTGCGGGAGAAGCCAAAAACATTCAGTACTTC. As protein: CASSLAIAGEAKNIQYF.

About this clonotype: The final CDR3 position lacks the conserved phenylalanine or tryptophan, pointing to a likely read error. CDR3 nucleotides: TGCAGTGCTAGCCGGGACTACGAGCAGTACTCC. This translates into CSASRDYEQYS. V usage is TRBV20-1 and J usage is TRBJ2-7; possible D gene TRBD2, 5 bases. V lost 3 bases and J 3 bases, leaving 6 bases between the germline ends. The CDR3 has 11 residues. Germline values: CDR1 DFQATT, CDR2 SNEGSKA (reference sequence).

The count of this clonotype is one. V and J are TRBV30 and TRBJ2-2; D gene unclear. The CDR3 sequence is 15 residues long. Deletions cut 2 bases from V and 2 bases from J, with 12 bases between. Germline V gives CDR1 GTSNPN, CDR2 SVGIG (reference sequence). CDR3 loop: CAWSLTAINTGELFF. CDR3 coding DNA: TGTGCCTGGAGTCTTACGGCGATAAACACCGGGGAGCTGTTTTTT.

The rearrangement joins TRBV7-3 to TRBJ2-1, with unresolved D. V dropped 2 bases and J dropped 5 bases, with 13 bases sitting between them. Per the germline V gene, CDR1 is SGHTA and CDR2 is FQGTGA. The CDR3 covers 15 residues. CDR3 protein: CASSLGGRLNNEQFF. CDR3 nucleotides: TGTGCCAGCAGCTTAGGCGGCAGGTTGAACAATGAGCAGTTCTTC.

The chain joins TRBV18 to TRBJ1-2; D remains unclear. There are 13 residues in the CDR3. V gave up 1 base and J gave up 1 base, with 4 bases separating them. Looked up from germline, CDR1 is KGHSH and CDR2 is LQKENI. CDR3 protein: CASSPQSNYGYTF. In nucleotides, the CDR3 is TGTGCCAGCTCACCACAGAGTAACTATGGCTACACCTTC. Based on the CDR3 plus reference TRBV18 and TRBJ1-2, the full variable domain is NAGVMQNPRHLVRRRGQEARLRCSPMKGHSHVYWYRQLPEEGLKFMVYLQKENIIDESGMPKERFSAEFPKEGPSILRIQQVVRGDSAAYFCASSPQSNYGYTFGSGTRLTVV.

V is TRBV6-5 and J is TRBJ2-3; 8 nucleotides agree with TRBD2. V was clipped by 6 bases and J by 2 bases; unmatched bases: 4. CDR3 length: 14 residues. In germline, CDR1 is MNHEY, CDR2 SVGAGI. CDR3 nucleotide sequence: TGTGCCAGCAGAGCGGGAGTAATCACAGATACGCAGTATTTT. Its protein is CASRAGVITDTQYF.

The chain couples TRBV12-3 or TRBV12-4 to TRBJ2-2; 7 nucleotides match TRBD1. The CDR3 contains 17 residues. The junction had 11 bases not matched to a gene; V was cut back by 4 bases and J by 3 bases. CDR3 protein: CASSWPGTEEYTGELFF. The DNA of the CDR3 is TGTGCCAGCAGTTGGCCCGGGACAGAAGAATACACCGGGGAGCTGTTTTTT.

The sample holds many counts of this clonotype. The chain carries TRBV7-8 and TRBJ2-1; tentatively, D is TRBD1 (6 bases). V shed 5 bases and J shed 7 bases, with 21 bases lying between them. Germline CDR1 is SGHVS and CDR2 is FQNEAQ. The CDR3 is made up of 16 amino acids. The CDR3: CASSILPAPRGNEQFF. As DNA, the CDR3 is TGTGCCAGCAGCATACTTCCGGCCCCGAGGGGGAATGAGCAGTTCTTC.

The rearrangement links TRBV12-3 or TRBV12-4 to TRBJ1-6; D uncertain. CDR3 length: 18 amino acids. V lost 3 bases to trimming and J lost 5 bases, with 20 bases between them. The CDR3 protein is CASSFFETPEEDNSPLHF. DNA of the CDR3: TGTGCCAGCAGTTTCTTCGAGACACCAGAAGAAGATAATTCACCCCTCCACTTT.

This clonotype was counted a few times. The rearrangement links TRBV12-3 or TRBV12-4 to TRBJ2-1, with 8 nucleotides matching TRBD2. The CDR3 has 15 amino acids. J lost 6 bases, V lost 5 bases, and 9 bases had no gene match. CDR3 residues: CASSLLSGGLNEQFF. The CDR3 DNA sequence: TGTGCCAGCAGTCTTCTATCGGGAGGGCTCAATGAGCAGTTCTTC.

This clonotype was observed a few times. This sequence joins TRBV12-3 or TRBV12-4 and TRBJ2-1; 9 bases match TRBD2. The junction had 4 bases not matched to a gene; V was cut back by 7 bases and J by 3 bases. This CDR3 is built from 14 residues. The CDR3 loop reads CASTELAGYNEQFF. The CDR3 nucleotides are TGTGCCAGCACCGAACTAGCGGGCTACAATGAGCAGTTCTTC.

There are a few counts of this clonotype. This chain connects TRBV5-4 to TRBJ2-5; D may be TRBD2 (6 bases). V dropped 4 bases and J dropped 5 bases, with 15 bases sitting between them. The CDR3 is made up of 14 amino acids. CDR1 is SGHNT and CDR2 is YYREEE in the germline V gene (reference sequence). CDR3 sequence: CASSRDWGEETQYF. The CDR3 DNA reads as TGTGCCAGCAGCCGGGACTGGGGGGAGGAGACCCAGTACTTC.

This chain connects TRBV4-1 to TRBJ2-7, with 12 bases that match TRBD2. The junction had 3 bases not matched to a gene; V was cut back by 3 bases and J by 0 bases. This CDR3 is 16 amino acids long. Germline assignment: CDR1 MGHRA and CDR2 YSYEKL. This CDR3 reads CASSQSTSGSSYEQYV. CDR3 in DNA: TGCGCCAGCAGCCAGTCGACTAGCGGGAGCTCCTACGAGCAGTACGTC.

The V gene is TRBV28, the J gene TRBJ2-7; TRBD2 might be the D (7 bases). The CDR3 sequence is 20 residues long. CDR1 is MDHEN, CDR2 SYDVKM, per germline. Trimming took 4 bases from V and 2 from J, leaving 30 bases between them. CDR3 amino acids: CASSYKGGGSASLPPYEQYF. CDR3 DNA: TGTGCCAGCAGTTATAAAGGGGGGGGGAGCGCCTCCCTACCCCCCTACGAGCAGTACTTC. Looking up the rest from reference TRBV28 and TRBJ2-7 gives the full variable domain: DVKVTQSSRYLVKRTGEKVFLECVQDMDHENMFWYRQDPGLGLRLIYFSYDVKMKEKGDIPEGYSVSREKKERFSLILESASTNQTSMYLCASSYKGGGSASLPPYEQYFGPGTRLTVT.

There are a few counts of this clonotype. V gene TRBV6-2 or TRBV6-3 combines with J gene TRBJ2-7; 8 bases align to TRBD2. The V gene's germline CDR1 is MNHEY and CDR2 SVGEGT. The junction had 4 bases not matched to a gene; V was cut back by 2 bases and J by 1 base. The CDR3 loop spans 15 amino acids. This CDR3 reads CASSYRRGGSYEQYF. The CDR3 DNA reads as TGTGCCAGCAGTTACCGACGGGGGGGTTCCTACGAGCAGTACTTC.

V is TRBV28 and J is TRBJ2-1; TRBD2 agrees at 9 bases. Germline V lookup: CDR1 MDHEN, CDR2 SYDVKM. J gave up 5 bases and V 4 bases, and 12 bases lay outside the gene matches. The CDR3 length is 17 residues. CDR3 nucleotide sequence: TGTGCCAGCAGTTCCCTACCGGGGCTAGCGGGAAACAATGAGCAGTTCTTC. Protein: CASSSLPGLAGNNEQFF.

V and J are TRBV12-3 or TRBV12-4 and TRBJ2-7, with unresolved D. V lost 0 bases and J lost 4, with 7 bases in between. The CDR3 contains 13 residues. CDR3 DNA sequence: TGTGCCAGCAGTTTAGCGCTCCGGTACGAGCAGTACTTC. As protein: CASSLALRYEQYF.

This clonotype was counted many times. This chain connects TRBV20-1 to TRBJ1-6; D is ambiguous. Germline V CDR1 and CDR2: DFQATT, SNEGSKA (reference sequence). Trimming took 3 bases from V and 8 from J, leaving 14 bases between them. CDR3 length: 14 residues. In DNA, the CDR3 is TGCAGTGCTAGCGGGCAGTTACGATATTCACCCCTCCACTTT. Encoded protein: CSASGQLRYSPLHF.